This T cell receptor (beta chain) appears in the sequencing data of a study of CD8 T cells in Susac syndrome. V lost 0 bases to trimming and J lost 10 bases; unmatched junction nucleotides: 6. The CDR3 consists of 13 residues. Germline CDR1 and CDR2: SGHRS and YFSETQ. A quantity of roughly 0.5 to 1 ug RNA underwent reverse transcription using random hexamers. TCRdb analysed the immunoSEQ multiplex PCR reads with MiXCR anew, one entry per CDR3 protein. Of 180,000 or so distinct CDR3 sequences in the sample, around 96% were seen once. The receptor's source is a human donor in good health. What was sequenced was CD4+ T cells from PBMCs. The chain combines TRBV5-1 with TRBJ2-7, with 8 bases lining up with TRBD1. DNA of the CDR3: TGCGCCAGCAGCTTGGGACAGGGGTCGCGTCAGTACTTC. This sequence encodes CASSLGQGSRQYF.